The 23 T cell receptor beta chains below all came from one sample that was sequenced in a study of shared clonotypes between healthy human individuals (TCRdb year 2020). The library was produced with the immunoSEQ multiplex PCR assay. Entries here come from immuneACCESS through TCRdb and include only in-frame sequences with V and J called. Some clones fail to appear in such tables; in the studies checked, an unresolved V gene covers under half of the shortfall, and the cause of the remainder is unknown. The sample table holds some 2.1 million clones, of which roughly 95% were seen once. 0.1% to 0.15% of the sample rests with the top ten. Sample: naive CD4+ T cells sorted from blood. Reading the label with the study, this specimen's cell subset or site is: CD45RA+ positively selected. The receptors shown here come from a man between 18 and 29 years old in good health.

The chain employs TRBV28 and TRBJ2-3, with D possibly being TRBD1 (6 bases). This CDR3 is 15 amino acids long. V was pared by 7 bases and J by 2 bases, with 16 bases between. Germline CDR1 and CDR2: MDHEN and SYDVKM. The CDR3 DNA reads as TGTGCCAGCAAGTTTCTGGGGGCGAACACAGATACGCAGTATTTT. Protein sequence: CASKFLGANTDTQYF.

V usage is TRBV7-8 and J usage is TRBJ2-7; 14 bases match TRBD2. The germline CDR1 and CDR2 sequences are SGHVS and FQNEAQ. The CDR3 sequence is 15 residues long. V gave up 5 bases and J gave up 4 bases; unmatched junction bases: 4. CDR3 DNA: TGTGCCAGCAGCAAGGGACTAGCGGGAGCTTACGAGCAGTACTTC. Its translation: CASSKGLAGAYEQYF.

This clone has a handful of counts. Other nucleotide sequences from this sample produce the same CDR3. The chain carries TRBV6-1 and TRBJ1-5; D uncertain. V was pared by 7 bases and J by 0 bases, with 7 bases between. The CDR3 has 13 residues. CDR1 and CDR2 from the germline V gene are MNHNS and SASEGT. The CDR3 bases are TGTGCCAGCACCCCTGATAGCAATCAGCCCCAGCATTTT. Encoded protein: CASTPDSNQPQHF.

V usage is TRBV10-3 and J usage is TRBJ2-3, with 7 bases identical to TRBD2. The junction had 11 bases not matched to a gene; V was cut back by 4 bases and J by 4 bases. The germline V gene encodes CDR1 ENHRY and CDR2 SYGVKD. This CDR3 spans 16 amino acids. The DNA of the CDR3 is TGTGCCATCAGTGCCGCGGGCGGGAGAGGGGCAGATACGCAGTATTTT. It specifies CAISAAGGRGADTQYF.

The CDR3 here is CASSHPGQGALGAGELFF. CDR3 sequence (DNA): TGTGCCAGCAGCCACCCGGGACAGGGGGCGTTGGGCGCCGGGGAGCTGTTTTTT. The chain recombines TRBV7-9 with TRBJ2-2, with 12 bases aligning to TRBD1. CDR1 is SEHNR and CDR2 is FQNEAQ in the germline V gene (reference sequence). CDR3 length: 18 amino acids. V shed 5 bases, J shed 6 bases, and the junction held 13 bases outside the gene matches.

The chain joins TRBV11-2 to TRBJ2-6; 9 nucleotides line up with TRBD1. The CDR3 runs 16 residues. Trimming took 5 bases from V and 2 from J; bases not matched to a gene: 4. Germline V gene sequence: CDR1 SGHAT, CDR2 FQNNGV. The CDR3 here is CASSRDRVTGANVLTF. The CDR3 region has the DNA TGTGCCAGCAGCCGGGACAGGGTAACTGGGGCCAACGTCCTGACTTTC.

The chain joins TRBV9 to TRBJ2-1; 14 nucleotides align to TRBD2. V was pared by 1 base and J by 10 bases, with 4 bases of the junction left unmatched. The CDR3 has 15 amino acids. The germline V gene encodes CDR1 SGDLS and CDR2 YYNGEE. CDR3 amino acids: CASSVLGLAGVEQFF. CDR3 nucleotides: TGTGCCAGCAGCGTATTGGGACTAGCGGGAGTCGAGCAGTTCTTC.

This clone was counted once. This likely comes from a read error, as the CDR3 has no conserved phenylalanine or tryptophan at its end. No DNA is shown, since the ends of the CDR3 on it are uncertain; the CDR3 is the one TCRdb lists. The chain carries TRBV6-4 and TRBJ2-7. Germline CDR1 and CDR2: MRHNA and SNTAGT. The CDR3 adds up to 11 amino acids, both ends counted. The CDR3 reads CASSEAGKMGN.

As DNA, the CDR3 is TGTGCCAGCAGCCCTACAGGGGGTAAAAGAGAAACCCAGTACTTC. Translated: CASSPTGGKRETQYF. The J gene is TRBJ2-5, the V gene TRBV5-6; 8 bases match TRBD1. The CDR3 is 15 amino acids. J lost 8 bases, V lost 4 bases, and 13 bases had no gene match. Germline assignment: CDR1 SGHDT and CDR2 YYEEEE.

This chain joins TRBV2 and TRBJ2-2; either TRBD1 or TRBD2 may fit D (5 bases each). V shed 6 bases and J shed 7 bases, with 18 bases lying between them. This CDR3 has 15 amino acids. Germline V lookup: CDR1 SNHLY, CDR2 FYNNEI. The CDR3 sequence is CASRNSGTRIGELFF. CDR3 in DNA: TGTGCCAGCAGGAACTCCGGGACGCGGATCGGGGAGCTGTTTTTT.

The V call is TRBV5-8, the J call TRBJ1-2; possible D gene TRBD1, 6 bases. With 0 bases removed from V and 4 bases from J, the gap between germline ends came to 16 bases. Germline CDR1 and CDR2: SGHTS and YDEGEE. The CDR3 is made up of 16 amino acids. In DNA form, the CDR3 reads TGTGCCAGCAGCTTGGGCCTACAGGGACCCGCCTATGGCTACACCTTC. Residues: CASSLGLQGPAYGYTF.

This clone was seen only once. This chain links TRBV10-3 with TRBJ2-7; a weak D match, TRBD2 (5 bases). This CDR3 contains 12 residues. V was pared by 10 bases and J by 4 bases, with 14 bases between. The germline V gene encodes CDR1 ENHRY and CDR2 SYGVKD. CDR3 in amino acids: CASSLDFYEQYF. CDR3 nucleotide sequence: TGTGCCAGCAGCCTGGACTTTTACGAGCAGTACTTC.

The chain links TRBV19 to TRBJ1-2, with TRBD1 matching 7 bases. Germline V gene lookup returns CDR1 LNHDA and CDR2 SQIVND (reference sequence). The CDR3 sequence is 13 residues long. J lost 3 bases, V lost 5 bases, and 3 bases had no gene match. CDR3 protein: CASSRTGDYGYTF. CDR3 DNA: TGTGCCAGTAGTCGGACAGGCGACTATGGCTACACCTTC.

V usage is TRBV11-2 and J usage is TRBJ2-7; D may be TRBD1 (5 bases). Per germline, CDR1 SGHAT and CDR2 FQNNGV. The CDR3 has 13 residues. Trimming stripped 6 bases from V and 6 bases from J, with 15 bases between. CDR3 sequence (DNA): TGTGCCAGCAGTTTAAAAGGGGTGGCCGAGCAGTACTTC. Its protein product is CASSLKGVAEQYF.

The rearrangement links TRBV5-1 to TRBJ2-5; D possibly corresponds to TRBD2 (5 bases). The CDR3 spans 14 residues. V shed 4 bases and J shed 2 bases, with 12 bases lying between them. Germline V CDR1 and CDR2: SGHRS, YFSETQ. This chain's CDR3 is CASSPAPGQETQYF. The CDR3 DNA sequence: TGCGCCAGCAGCCCAGCCCCGGGGCAAGAGACCCAGTACTTC.

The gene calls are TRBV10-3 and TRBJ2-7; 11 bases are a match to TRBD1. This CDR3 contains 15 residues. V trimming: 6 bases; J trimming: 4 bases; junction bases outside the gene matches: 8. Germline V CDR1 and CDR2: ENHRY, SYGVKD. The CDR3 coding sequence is TGTGCCATCAGGGGCCAGGACAGGGGGCGGTACGAGCAGTACTTC. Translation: CAIRGQDRGRYEQYF.

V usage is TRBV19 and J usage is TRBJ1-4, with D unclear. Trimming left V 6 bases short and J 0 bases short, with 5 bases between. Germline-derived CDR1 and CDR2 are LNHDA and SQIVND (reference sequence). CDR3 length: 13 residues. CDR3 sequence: CASRRATNEKLFF. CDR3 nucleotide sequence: TGTGCCAGTAGAAGAGCAACTAATGAAAAACTGTTTTTT.

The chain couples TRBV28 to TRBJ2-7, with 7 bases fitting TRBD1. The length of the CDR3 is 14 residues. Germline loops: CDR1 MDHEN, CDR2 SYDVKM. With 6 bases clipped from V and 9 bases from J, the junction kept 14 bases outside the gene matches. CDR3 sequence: CASRATGFGAGQYF. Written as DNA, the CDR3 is TGTGCCAGCAGGGCGACAGGGTTTGGGGCGGGGCAGTACTTC.

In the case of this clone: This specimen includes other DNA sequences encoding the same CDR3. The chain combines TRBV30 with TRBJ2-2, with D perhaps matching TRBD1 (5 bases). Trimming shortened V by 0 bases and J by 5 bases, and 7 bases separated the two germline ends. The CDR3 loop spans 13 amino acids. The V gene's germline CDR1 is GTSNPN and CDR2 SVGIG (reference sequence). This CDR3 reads CAWSVSGTGELFF. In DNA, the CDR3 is TGTGCCTGGAGTGTTTCAGGGACCGGGGAGCTGTTTTTT. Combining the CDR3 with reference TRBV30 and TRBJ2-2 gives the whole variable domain SQTIHQWPATLVQPVGSPLSLECTVEGTSNPNLYWYRQAAGRGLQLLFYSVGIGQISSEVPQNLSASRPQDRQFILSSKKLLLSDSGFYLCAWSVSGTGELFFGEGSRLTVL.

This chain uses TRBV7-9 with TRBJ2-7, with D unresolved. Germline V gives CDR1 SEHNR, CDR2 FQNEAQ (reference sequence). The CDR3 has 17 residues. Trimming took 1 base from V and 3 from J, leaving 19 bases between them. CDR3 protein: CASSLDGLGLRLYEQYF. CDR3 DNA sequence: TGTGCCAGCAGCTTAGACGGCTTGGGGTTGCGTCTCTACGAGCAGTACTTC. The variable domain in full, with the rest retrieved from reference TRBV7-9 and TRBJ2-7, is DTGVSQNPRHKITKRGQNVTFRCDPISEHNRLYWYRQTLGQGPEFLTYFQNEAQLEKSRLLSDRFSAERPKGSFSTLEIQRTEQGDSAMYLCASSLDGLGLRLYEQYFGPGTRLTVT.

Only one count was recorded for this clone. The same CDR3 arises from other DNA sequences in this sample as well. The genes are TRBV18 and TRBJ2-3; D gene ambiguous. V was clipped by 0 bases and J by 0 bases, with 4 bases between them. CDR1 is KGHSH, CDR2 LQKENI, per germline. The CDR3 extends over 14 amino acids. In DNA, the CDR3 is TGTGCCAGCTCACCACCCCCTAGCACAGATACGCAGTATTTT. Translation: CASSPPPSTDTQYF.

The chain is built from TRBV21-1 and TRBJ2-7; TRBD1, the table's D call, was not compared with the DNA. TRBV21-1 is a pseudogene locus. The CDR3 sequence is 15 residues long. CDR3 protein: CASSKFDQGPYEQYF. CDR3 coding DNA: TGTGCCAGCAGCAAATTTGATCAGGGTCCCTACGAGCAGTACTTC.

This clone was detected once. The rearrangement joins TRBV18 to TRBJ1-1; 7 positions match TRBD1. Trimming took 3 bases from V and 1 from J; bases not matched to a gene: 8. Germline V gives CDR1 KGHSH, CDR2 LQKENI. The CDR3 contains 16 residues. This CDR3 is CASSPFAGTANTEAFF. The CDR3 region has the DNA TGTGCCAGCTCACCCTTCGCCGGGACAGCGAACACTGAAGCTTTCTTT. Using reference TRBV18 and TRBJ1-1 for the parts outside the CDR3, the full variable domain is NAGVMQNPRHLVRRRGQEARLRCSPMKGHSHVYWYRQLPEEGLKFMVYLQKENIIDESGMPKERFSAEFPKEGPSILRIQQVVRGDSAAYFCASSPFAGTANTEAFFGQGTRLTVV.